This T cell receptor (beta chain) was sequenced in a study of cytomegalovirus exposure and HLA in healthy donors. PCR amplification relied on 60 Vbeta primers (plus 13 Jbeta primers). Sequencing was performed with immunoSEQ multiplex PCR; in TCRdb, only in-frame clones are kept and a portion is missing. Recorded here are about 48,000 clones; the top ten clones represent under 1.3%. The CDR3 is made up of 17 amino acids. Losses at the gene ends were 0 bases for V and 7 bases for J; bases not matched to a gene: 9. Germline CDR1 and CDR2: LGHNA and YSLEER. This chain links TRBV4-3 with TRBJ2-2, with 9 bases matching TRBD1. This TCR came from a woman aged 40 to 55 in good health and CMV-seronegative. Sequenced material: PBMCs. Written as DNA, the CDR3 is TGCGCCAGCAGCCAAGATGAAAGGACAGGGGATATCGGGGAGCTGTTTTTT. Protein product: CASSQDERTGDIGELFF.